Listed here are 2 T cell receptor beta chains from one sample, sequenced in a study of shared clonotypes between healthy human individuals. TCRdb's copy holds only in-frame clones and misses some; the assay was immunoSEQ multiplex PCR. The sample lists 2 million to 3 million clones; over 85% were seen once. Material for sequencing was naive CD4+ T cells from PBMCs. The subset: CD45RA+ positively selected. Receptors were obtained from a man aged 18 to 29 in good health. Some clones in this sample may be carry-over from other donors' samples.

The V and J genes are TRBV4-2 and TRBJ1-2, with unresolved D. The CDR3 sequence is 16 residues long. Germline CDR1 is LGHNA and CDR2 is YNFKEQ. V was cut by 4 bases and J by 3 bases, with 18 bases left in between. The CDR3 spells CASSLPFSGPDYGYTF. The CDR3 nucleotides read TGTGCCAGCAGCCTCCCGTTCTCCGGGCCCGACTATGGCTACACCTTC.

The chain links TRBV29-1 to TRBJ1-5; D unclear. CDR1 is SQVTM, CDR2 ANQGSEA, per germline. V was cut by 4 bases and J by 5 bases, with 12 bases left in between. The CDR3 has 13 residues. CDR3 sequence (DNA): TGCAGCGTTGGACACACACTCGATCAGCCCCAGCATTTT. Protein sequence: CSVGHTLDQPQHF. Supplemented by reference TRBV29-1 and TRBJ1-5, the full variable domain reads SAVISQKPSRDICQRGTSLTIQCQVDSQVTMMFWYRQQPGQSLTLIATANQGSEATYESGFVIDKFPISRPNLTFSTLTVSNMSPEDSSIYLCSVGHTLDQPQHFGDGTRLSIL.